This entry features one TCR beta chain sequence. From germline, CDR1 is SGHKS and CDR2 YYEKEE (reference sequence). CDR3 length: 15 amino acids. With 4 bases clipped from V and 7 bases from J, the junction kept 8 bases outside the gene matches. The sample is drawn from a study of blood T cell repertoires in COVID-19. Across the whole study: Acute-phase and convalescent COVID-19 samples originated in the United States, Italy and Spain. The cDNA or gDNA used as material had been derived from T cells, B-cell-depleted T cells, or PBMCs.

In the authors' methods: Estimates of nucleated cell counts were drawn from the amplification of reference gene primers. Profiling relied on immunoSEQ multiplex PCR, and the TCRdb table lists in-frame clones only, not all of them. D and trimming were read from the DNA, whereas the V and J calls and clone size are those reported in that table. Here the sample spans about 96,000 clones, roughly 80% being singletons. The rearrangement links TRBV5-5 to TRBJ1-6, with 7 bases lining up with TRBD1. This receptor was obtained from a man aged 50 to 59 who had recovered from COVID-19. Sequencing was done on a sample of peripheral blood. The CDR3 region is CASSRGQVPNSPLHF. As DNA, the CDR3 is TGTGCCAGCAGCCGCGGACAGGTACCAAATTCACCCCTCCACTTT.